What follows is one T cell receptor (beta chain) and its context. The CDR3 is made up of 13 amino acids. V lost 4 bases and J lost 5, with 9 bases in between. CDR1 is SGDLS and CDR2 is YYNGEE in the germline V gene. The data derive from a study of blood T cell repertoires in COVID-19. Turning to the study itself: The United States, Italy and Spain were the sources of the acute and convalescent COVID-19 samples. PBMCs, B-cell-depleted T cells, or T cells were the source of the cDNA or gDNA that made up the material.

Clones were read by immunoSEQ multiplex PCR, and TCRdb kept only the in-frame ones, dropping some. The sample holds fewer than 200,000 clones; roughly 84% are singletons and the top ten take about 1.2%. The gene calls are TRBV9 and TRBJ1-4, with D possibly TRBD1 on 6 matching bases. This TCR came from a man aged 55-75 years who had recovered from COVID-19. Sequenced: peripheral blood. Here the CDR3 reads CASSTGQNEKLFF. DNA for the CDR3: TGTGCCAGCAGCACCGGACAGAATGAAAAACTGTTTTTT.